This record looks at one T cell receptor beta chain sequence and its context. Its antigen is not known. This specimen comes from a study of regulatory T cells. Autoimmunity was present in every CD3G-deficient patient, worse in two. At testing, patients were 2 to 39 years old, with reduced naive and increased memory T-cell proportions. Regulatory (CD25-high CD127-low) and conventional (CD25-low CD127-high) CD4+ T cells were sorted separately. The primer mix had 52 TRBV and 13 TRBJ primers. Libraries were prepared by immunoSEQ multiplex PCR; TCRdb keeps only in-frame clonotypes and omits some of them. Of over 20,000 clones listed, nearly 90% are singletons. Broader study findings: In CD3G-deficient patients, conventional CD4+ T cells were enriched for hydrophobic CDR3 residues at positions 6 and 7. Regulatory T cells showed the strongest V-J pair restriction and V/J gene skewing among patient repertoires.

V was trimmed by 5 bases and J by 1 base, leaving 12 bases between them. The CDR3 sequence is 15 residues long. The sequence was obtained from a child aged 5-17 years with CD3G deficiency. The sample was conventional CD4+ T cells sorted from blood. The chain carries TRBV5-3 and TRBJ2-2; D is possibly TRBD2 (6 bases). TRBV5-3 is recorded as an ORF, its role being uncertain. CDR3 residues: CARREGCQNTGELFF. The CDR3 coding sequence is TGTGCCAGAAGGGAGGGTTGTCAGAACACCGGGGAGCTGTTTTTT.